The entry below describes one T cell receptor beta chain. Its antigen is not identified. Method: immunoSEQ multiplex PCR; TCRdb's copy keeps in-frame clones and lacks some. The table has about 68,000 clones, 86% seen once. This record comes from a study of T cell responses to AZD1222 COVID-19 vaccine. Germline CDR1 is SNHLY and CDR2 is FYNNEI. The CDR3 is made up of 14 amino acids. Trimming took 2 bases from V and 7 from J, leaving 9 bases between them. Study-level findings and limits: Among vaccine-associated CD4 TCRs, coverage spanned spike, with dominance at 160-218 and 743-854. Close to half of spike-specific TCRs reportedly recognize unmutated variant regions. A rise in Spike-specific TCR breadth and depth followed two AZD1222 doses. The donors showed a predominance of white British ancestry and of females, with possible underestimation of clonal diversity.

V gene TRBV2 combines with J gene TRBJ1-6, with TRBD1 as a possible D gene (5 bases). This material consisted of peripheral blood, taken on day 0 of AZD1222 vaccination. The TCR comes from an adult in good health. CDR3 DNA: TGTGCCAGCAGTGAACGCAGGGCGAATTCACCCCTCCACTTT. Amino acids: CASSERRANSPLHF.